The text below deals with one T cell receptor beta chain. As yet, its antigen is unknown. This sample was taken from a study of cytomegalovirus exposure and HLA in healthy donors. Study context: HLA-typed donors were the source of about 85 million unique TCRs, which an early data release held. Study conclusions and caveats: Under in vitro conditions, a few CMV-associated chains were confirmed as specific for CMV antigens. TCR beta chains numbering some 150 were designated cytomegalovirus-associated.

Germline V gene data show CDR1 as SGHTA and CDR2 as FQGNSA. The CDR3 extends over 15 amino acids. With 1 base clipped from V and 4 bases from J, the junction kept 6 bases outside the gene matches. This PCR relied on a set of 60 Vbeta primers and 13 Jbeta primers. Sequencing was performed with immunoSEQ multiplex PCR; in TCRdb, only in-frame clones are kept and a portion is missing. The sample shows about 160,000 clones, approximately 81% of them seen only once. J is TRBJ2-7 and V is TRBV7-2; the match to TRBD2 covers 8 bases. The receptor was derived from a woman aged 18-30 years in good health and CMV-seronegative. The source material was PBMCs. CDR3 DNA: TGTGCCAGCAGCTTAGATGGCGGGAGGACTTACGAGCAGTACTTC. Protein sequence: CASSLDGGRTYEQYF.